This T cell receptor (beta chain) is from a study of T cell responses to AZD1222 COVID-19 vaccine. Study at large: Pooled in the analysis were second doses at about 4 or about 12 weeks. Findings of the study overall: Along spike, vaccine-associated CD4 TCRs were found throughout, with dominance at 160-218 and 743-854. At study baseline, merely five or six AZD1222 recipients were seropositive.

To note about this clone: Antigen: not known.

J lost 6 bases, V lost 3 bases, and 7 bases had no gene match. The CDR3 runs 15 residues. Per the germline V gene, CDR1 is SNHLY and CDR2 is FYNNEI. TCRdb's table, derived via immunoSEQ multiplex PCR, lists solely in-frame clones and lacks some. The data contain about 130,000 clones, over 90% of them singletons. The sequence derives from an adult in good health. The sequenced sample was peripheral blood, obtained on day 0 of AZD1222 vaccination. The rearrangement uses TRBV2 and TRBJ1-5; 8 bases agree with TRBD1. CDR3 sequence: CASSDEDRESQPQHF. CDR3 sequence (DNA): TGTGCCAGCAGTGACGAGGACAGGGAAAGTCAGCCCCAGCATTTT.